This TCR beta chain was captured by sequencing in a study of T-cell reconstitution after alpha-beta-depleted transplantation in children. Preparation of the TCRbeta library involved a method that used unique molecular identifiers. TCRdb reanalysed the PCR reads using MiXCR and keeps one entry per CDR3 protein. This table holds roughly 180,000 distinct CDR3 sequences, about 14% found once. This CDR3 has 14 residues. V lost 7 bases and J lost 3; bases outside the gene matches: 6. The table lists this clonotype with many counts. This chain uses TRBV12-3 or TRBV12-4 with TRBJ2-3; 8 bases fit TRBD2. The receptor was derived from a human donor who donated a stem cell graft to a child with acute lymphoblastic leukemia. The sequencing used PBMCs from the stem cell graft donor, collected from the stem cell graft. CDR3: CASKSGSATDTQYF. The CDR3 nucleotides are TGTGCCAGCAAGAGCGGGAGTGCGACAGATACGCAGTATTTT.